This T cell receptor beta chain originates from a study of lymphopenia after photon versus proton radiotherapy. Repertoires were generated with immunoSEQ multiplex PCR, while TCRdb's copy carries only in-frame clones and drops some. The table has approximately 21,000 clones, 85% seen once. Germline CDR1 LGHNA, CDR2 YNFKEQ. The CDR3 length is 18 residues. J gave up 1 base and V 0 bases, and 8 bases lay outside the gene matches. The sequencing here drew on peripheral blood, taken from a patient treated with photon-based radiotherapy. This clonotype originated in a man between 60 and 75 years old with pancreatic cancer. This chain joins TRBV4-2 and TRBJ2-1, with 8 bases aligning to TRBD2. DNA of the CDR3: TGTGCCAGCAGCCAAGATATAACCAGCGGGGGATCCTACAATGAGCAGTTCTTC. This gives the protein CASSQDITSGGSYNEQFF.